This T cell receptor beta chain was sequenced for a study of T cell repertoires in cytomegalovirus infection. Germline V CDR1 and CDR2: SQVTM, ANQGSEA. Trimming removed 3 bases at V and 5 bases at J, with 11 bases between. This CDR3 has 13 amino acids. TCRdb itself ran the reads through MiXCR, one entry per CDR3 protein. The table includes approximately 910,000 distinct CDR3 sequences, around 29% detected once. Notes on this clonotype: What it recognizes is unknown.

Sequencing was performed on cultured CD8+ T cells from PBMCs, taken from culture after CMV antigen stimulation. This chain connects TRBV29-1 to TRBJ2-1; D unclear. The clonotype was recovered from a human donor in good health (CMV status not recorded). Some clones in this sample may be carry-over from other donors' samples. For the CDR3, the DNA is TGCAGCGTTGAGTCCAGGACCGACAATGAGCAGTTCTTC. This encodes CSVESRTDNEQFF.